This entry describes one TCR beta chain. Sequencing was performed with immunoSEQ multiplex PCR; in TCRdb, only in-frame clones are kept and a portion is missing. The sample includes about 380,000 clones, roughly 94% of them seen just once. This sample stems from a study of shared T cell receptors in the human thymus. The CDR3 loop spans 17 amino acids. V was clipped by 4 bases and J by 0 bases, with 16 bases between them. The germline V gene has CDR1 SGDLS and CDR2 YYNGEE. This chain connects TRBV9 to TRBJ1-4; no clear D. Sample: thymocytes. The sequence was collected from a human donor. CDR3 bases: TGTGCCAGCAGCCAAGGTGGTAGAAATCCAACTAATGAAAAACTGTTTTTT. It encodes CASSQGGRNPTNEKLFF.